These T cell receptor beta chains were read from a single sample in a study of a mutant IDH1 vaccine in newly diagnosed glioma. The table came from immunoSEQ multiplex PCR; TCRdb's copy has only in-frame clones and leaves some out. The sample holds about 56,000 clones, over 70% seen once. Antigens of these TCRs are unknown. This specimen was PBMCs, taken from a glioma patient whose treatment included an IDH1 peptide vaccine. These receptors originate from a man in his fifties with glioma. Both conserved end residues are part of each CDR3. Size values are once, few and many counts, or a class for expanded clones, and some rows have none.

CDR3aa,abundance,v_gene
CSARAGSKLFF,few,TRBV20-1
CASSQTYEQYF,-,TRBV18
CATTDGARDTGELFF,-,TRBV19
CASSLSGGFPGELFF,-,TRBV9
CASSPPPPGSGANVLTF,-,TRBV5-4
CASSLEAGFTEAFF,-,TRBV28
CATSPEAVSVKNTEAFF,-,TRBV15
CASSERNQGAKDTQYF,-,TRBV2
CASSMGRASGTEAFF,once,TRBV19
CASTRQGTDTQYF,-,TRBV6-5